This TCR beta chain was sequenced in a study of T cells in localized non-small cell lung cancer. Trimming cost V 6 bases and J 2 bases; bases outside gene matches: 10. Looked up from germline, CDR1 is MNHNY and CDR2 is SVGAGI (reference sequence). CDR3 length: 16 amino acids. The method was immunoSEQ multiplex PCR; TCRdb's version includes in-frame clones alone and lacks a portion of them. The sample carries about 59,000 clones, 90% to 95% recorded once. The chain combines TRBV6-6 with TRBJ1-3, with 7 bases identical to TRBD1. Sequencing was performed on peripheral blood, taken before any cancer treatment. The source is a man between 40 and 70 years old with stage I lung adenocarcinoma. CDR3 loop: CASRPRGGAPGNTIYF. The CDR3 DNA sequence: TGTGCCAGCAGACCCCGAGGGGGCGCCCCTGGAAACACCATATATTTT.